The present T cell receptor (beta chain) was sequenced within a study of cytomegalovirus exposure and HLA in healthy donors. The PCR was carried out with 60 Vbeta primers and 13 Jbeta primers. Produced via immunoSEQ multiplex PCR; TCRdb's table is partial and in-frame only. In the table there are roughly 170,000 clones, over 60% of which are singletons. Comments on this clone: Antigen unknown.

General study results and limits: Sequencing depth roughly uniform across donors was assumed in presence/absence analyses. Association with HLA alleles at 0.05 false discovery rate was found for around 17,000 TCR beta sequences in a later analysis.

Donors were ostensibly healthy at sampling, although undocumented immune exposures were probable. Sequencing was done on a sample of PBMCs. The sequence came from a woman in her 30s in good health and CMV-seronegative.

CDR3 bases: TGTGCCAGTAGTACAGCAAGGAGGTCAGAGACCCAGTACTTC. Its protein product is CASSTARRSETQYF. V is TRBV19 and J is TRBJ2-5, with D perhaps matching TRBD2 (5 bases). The length of the CDR3 is 14 residues. Trimming cost V 4 bases and J 4 bases, with 13 bases left between them. Germline lookup yields CDR1 LNHDA and CDR2 SQIVND (reference sequence). The variable domain in full, with the rest retrieved from reference TRBV19 and TRBJ2-5, is DGGITQSPKYLFRKEGQNVTLSCEQNLNHDAMYWYRQDPGQGLRLIYYSQIVNDFQKGDIAEGYSVSREKKESFPLTVTSAQKNPTAFYLCASSTARRSETQYFGPGTRLLVL.